This T cell receptor (beta chain) was sequenced for a study of cytomegalovirus exposure and HLA in healthy donors. Study in general: Earlier, 150 million to 200 million T cells were analyzed, and 90 million to 120 million unique TCR beta sequences were found among them. Whole-study results and caveats: Some V segments, TRBV6-2 and TRBV6-3 among them, were indistinguishable and were therefore excluded. Presence/absence analyses assumed roughly uniform sequencing depth across donors, which may not hold.

With 60 Vbeta and 13 Jbeta primers, the PCR was carried out. Assay: immunoSEQ multiplex PCR; the TCRdb copy retains only in-frame clones and omits some. The sample yields just over 80,000 clones, 60% to 85% seen once. This clone was seen a handful of times. The antigen remains unidentified. Unmatched junction bases numbered 8, after V lost 0 bases and J lost 7 bases. This CDR3 comprises 16 residues. Germline V gene lookup returns CDR1 MNHNY and CDR2 SVGAGI (reference sequence). Input material: PBMCs. The chain joins TRBV6-6 to TRBJ2-1, with TRBD1 matching 8 bases. The sequence was obtained from a man aged 18 to 29 in good health and CMV-seropositive. CDR3 amino acids: CASSYSTRQGRNEQFF. CDR3 DNA sequence: TGTGCCAGCAGTTACTCGACGCGACAGGGGAGGAATGAGCAGTTCTTC.